This passage covers 20 T cell receptor beta chains from one sample sequenced in a study of cytomegalovirus exposure and HLA in healthy donors. PCR employed 60 Vbeta and 13 Jbeta primers. Profiling relied on immunoSEQ multiplex PCR, and the TCRdb table lists in-frame clones only, not all of them. The sample lists some 93,000 clones, around a tenth seen once, with roughly 4.7% in the top ten. The sample consisted of PBMCs. The receptors were sampled from a man in his fifties or sixties in good health and CMV-seropositive.

The gene calls are TRBV5-1 and TRBJ2-1; 10 bases are shared with TRBD2. The CDR3 has 17 residues. J lost 6 bases, V lost 7 bases, and 16 bases had no gene match. CDR1 is SGHRS and CDR2 is YFSETQ in the germline V gene. CDR3 in amino acids: CASSKGPSGRGGNEQFF. The CDR3 DNA reads TGCGCCAGCTCGAAGGGTCCGAGCGGGAGGGGGGGCAATGAGCAGTTCTTC.

Only a few counts were recorded for this clone. V is TRBV4-1 and J is TRBJ2-1; the D gene is possibly TRBD2 (6 bases). The germline V gene encodes CDR1 MGHRA and CDR2 YSYEKL. The CDR3 extends over 17 amino acids. Trimming removed 1 base at V and 2 bases at J, with 15 bases between. The CDR3 protein is CASSQGGRGTTYNEQFF. CDR3 coding DNA: TGCGCCAGCAGCCAAGGAGGCCGCGGGACCACCTACAATGAGCAGTTCTTC.

This clone has a handful of counts. The chain recombines TRBV11-2 with TRBJ1-5; 11 nucleotides agree with TRBD1. The V gene's germline CDR1 is SGHAT and CDR2 FQNNGV. The CDR3 extends over 13 amino acids. Trimming cost V 4 bases and J 8 bases; bases outside gene matches: 1. This CDR3 is CASSWDRGEPQHF. CDR3 nucleotide sequence: TGTGCCAGCAGCTGGGACAGGGGGGAGCCCCAGCATTTT.

The sample holds a few counts of this clone. The J gene is TRBJ2-4, the V gene TRBV28, with TRBD2 identical over 10 bases. The CDR3 sequence is 13 residues long. Trimming cost V 6 bases and J 9 bases; bases outside gene matches: 5. From germline, CDR1 is MDHEN and CDR2 SYDVKM. CDR3 sequence: CASRATSGTIQYF. The CDR3 nucleotides read TGTGCCAGCAGAGCTACTAGCGGGACCATTCAGTACTTC.

This clone came up once. This chain links TRBV6-1 with TRBJ2-3, with 10 bases aligning to TRBD2. After removal of 2 bases from V and 5 bases from J, the junction contained 10 bases not matched to a gene. There are 17 residues in the CDR3. Germline CDR1 is MNHNS and CDR2 is SASEGT. The CDR3 here is CASSERRAGGPGDTQYF. In DNA form, the CDR3 reads TGTGCCAGCAGTGAACGAAGAGCGGGAGGGCCGGGAGATACGCAGTATTTT.

The V call is TRBV6-6, the J call TRBJ2-4; 11 nucleotides match TRBD2. With V trimmed by 6 bases and J by 5 bases, 6 bases remained unmatched. The CDR3 totals 15 residues. The V gene's germline CDR1 is MNHNY and CDR2 SVGAGI (reference sequence). The CDR3 bases are TGTGCCAGCAGCCTTAGCGGGAGGGCGGAAAACATTCAGTACTTC. Translation gives CASSLSGRAENIQYF.

A few counts support this clone. The rearrangement joins TRBV5-4 to TRBJ2-3; 13 positions match TRBD2. The CDR3 loop spans 17 amino acids. The V and J ends lost 2 bases and 2 bases, in that order; junction bases with no gene match: 5. Germline V gene lookup returns CDR1 SGHNT and CDR2 YYREEE (reference sequence). The CDR3 reads CASSFRTSGRPTDTQYF. The CDR3 nucleotides are TGTGCCAGCAGCTTCCGGACTAGCGGGAGACCCACAGATACGCAGTATTTT.

This clone was recorded a few times. The rearrangement joins TRBV9 to TRBJ1-1; no firm D call. V gave up 1 base and J gave up 0 bases, with 13 bases separating them. Germline V lookup: CDR1 SGDLS, CDR2 YYNGEE. The length of the CDR3 is 16 residues. The CDR3 is CASSVILTLMNTEAFF. The CDR3 DNA reads TGTGCCAGCAGCGTAATCTTAACTTTAATGAACACTGAAGCTTTCTTT.

Turning to this clone: The CDR3 carries no conserved terminal phenylalanine or tryptophan, so it likely arises from a read error. The DNA is omitted, as the CDR3 cannot be located on it reliably, and the CDR3 follows TCRdb's listing. This chain connects TRBV5-6 to TRBJ1-6. From germline, CDR1 is SGHDT and CDR2 YYEEEE. The CDR3 contains 13 residues when both ends are counted. CDR3 protein: CASSLGGGSPIHL.

This clone has just a few counts. The J gene is TRBJ2-1, the V gene TRBV5-1, with 7 bases aligning to TRBD2. This CDR3 comprises 14 residues. The germline V gene has CDR1 SGHRS and CDR2 YFSETQ. The V gene end was trimmed by 3 bases and the J gene end by 15 bases; junction bases not matched to a gene: 15. CDR3 loop: CASSSLGGGSFTFF. The CDR3, as DNA: TGCGCCAGCAGCTCGCTTGGTGGCGGGAGCTTCACGTTCTTC.

In its sample, this clone was seen a few times. The chain combines TRBV4-1 with TRBJ2-7; TRBD2 agrees at 7 bases. Germline V gene sequence: CDR1 MGHRA, CDR2 YSYEKL. This CDR3 is 15 amino acids long. J was trimmed by 2 bases and V by 1 base; bases with no gene match: 5. CDR3 residues: CASSQGVSGPYEQYF. CDR3 coding DNA: TGCGCCAGCAGCCAAGGGGTTAGCGGGCCCTACGAGCAGTACTTC.

This sequence joins TRBV28 and TRBJ2-4; possible D gene TRBD2, 5 bases. Germline V CDR1 and CDR2: MDHEN, SYDVKM. Trimming cost V 4 bases and J 8 bases, with 9 bases left between them. CDR3 size: 12 residues. The CDR3 sequence is CASSSRTYIQYF. The CDR3 DNA reads as TGTGCCAGCAGTTCCAGGACTTACATTCAGTACTTC. Together with reference TRBV28 and TRBJ2-4, the CDR3 gives the full variable domain: DVKVTQSSRYLVKRTGEKVFLECVQDMDHENMFWYRQDPGLGLRLIYFSYDVKMKEKGDIPEGYSVSREKKERFSLILESASTNQTSMYLCASSSRTYIQYFGAGTRLSVL.

This clone was observed a handful of times. V usage is TRBV7-2 and J usage is TRBJ2-3; TRBD2 matches at 8 bases. J was trimmed by 4 bases and V by 5 bases; bases with no gene match: 8. Per the germline V gene, CDR1 is SGHTA and CDR2 is FQGNSA. The CDR3 contains 15 residues. The CDR3 sequence: CASSAGKLAADTQYF. CDR3 DNA: TGTGCCAGCAGCGCCGGGAAACTAGCGGCAGATACGCAGTATTTT.

This clone was counted between two and nine times. The chain is built from TRBV11-2 and TRBJ1-2, with 10 bases lining up with TRBD1. CDR1 and CDR2 from the germline V gene are SGHAT and FQNNGV. The CDR3 is 14 amino acids. V lost 4 bases and J lost 8; bases outside the gene matches: 7. This chain's CDR3 is CASSYRQGAKGYTF. In DNA form, the CDR3 reads TGTGCCAGCAGCTACAGACAGGGGGCGAAAGGCTACACCTTC.

The sample holds a few counts of this clone. The rearrangement uses TRBV4-2 and TRBJ2-5; no firm D call. From germline, CDR1 is LGHNA and CDR2 YNFKEQ. The length of the CDR3 is 16 residues. Trimming removed 1 base from V and 2 bases from J, with 14 bases in between. The CDR3 DNA follows: TGTGCCAGCAGCCAAGGAGGCTCATTAGTTCAAGAGACCCAGTACTTC. It codes for CASSQGGSLVQETQYF.

The J gene is TRBJ2-3, the V gene TRBV9; 13 bases fit TRBD2. V lost 4 bases, J lost 4 bases, and 9 bases stayed unmatched. The CDR3 runs 17 residues. Germline V gene lookup returns CDR1 SGDLS and CDR2 YYNGEE. This CDR3 reads CASSPWTSGSGADTQYF. DNA of the CDR3: TGTGCCAGCAGCCCCTGGACTAGCGGGAGCGGTGCAGATACGCAGTATTTT.

In its sample, this clone was seen a few times. The V call is TRBV4-3, the J call TRBJ2-2; 9 nucleotides agree with TRBD2. V was clipped by 0 bases and J by 5 bases; unmatched bases: 7. Per germline, CDR1 LGHNA and CDR2 YSLEER. This CDR3 has 17 residues. In nucleotides, the CDR3 is TGCGCCAGCAGCCAAGAGATGCTAGCGGGAAGGACCGGGGAGCTGTTTTTT. Amino acids: CASSQEMLAGRTGELFF.

This chain links TRBV18 with TRBJ1-6; 7 nucleotides line up with TRBD1. The trim removed 6 bases at V and 0 bases at J, leaving 14 bases unmatched. CDR3 length equals 19 residues. CDR1 is KGHSH and CDR2 is LQKENI in the germline V gene. The CDR3 nucleotides read TGTGCCAGCTCCCCATACCATAAACAGGGGTCCTCCTATAATTCACCCCTCCACTTT. Its protein is CASSPYHKQGSSYNSPLHF.

The rearrangement uses TRBV7-8 and TRBJ1-4, with 7 bases fitting TRBD1. The CDR3 consists of 15 residues. The trim removed 5 bases at V and 6 bases at J, leaving 9 bases unmatched. Germline values: CDR1 SGHVS, CDR2 FQNEAQ. The CDR3 DNA reads as TGTGCCAGCAGCCTCGGACAGGTTGAGGATGAAAAACTGTTTTTT. Encoded protein: CASSLGQVEDEKLFF.

This chain connects TRBV2 to TRBJ2-1, with 8 bases fitting TRBD1. Germline V gene lookup returns CDR1 SNHLY and CDR2 FYNNEI. CDR3 length: 13 amino acids. The J segment lost 4 bases and the V segment lost 7 bases, leaving 3 bases of the junction unmatched. The DNA for the CDR3 is TGTGCCAGCAACGGACAGGGTTACAATGAGCAGTTCTTC. Translating it yields CASNGQGYNEQFF.